This T cell receptor beta chain is drawn from a study of T cell responses to AZD1222 COVID-19 vaccine. Libraries were prepared by immunoSEQ multiplex PCR; TCRdb keeps only in-frame clonotypes and omits some of them. Here the sample spans about 150,000 clones, around 85% being singletons. Germline loops: CDR1 LNHNV, CDR2 YYDKDF (reference sequence). V lost 2 bases and J 1 base, leaving 8 bases between the germline ends. CDR3 size: 14 residues. Study outcomes and limitations: Clonal diversity may have been underestimated in mostly white British donors.

Note on this clone: Its specificity is not known.

The chain recombines TRBV15 with TRBJ2-5; the D call may be TRBD1 or TRBD2 (5 bases each). The sample here was peripheral blood, taken after recovery from COVID-19. This receptor was identified in an adult who had recovered from COVID-19. The CDR3 nucleotides read TGTGCCACCAGCAGATCGGGGCCCCAAGAGACCCAGTACTTC. Protein: CATSRSGPQETQYF.